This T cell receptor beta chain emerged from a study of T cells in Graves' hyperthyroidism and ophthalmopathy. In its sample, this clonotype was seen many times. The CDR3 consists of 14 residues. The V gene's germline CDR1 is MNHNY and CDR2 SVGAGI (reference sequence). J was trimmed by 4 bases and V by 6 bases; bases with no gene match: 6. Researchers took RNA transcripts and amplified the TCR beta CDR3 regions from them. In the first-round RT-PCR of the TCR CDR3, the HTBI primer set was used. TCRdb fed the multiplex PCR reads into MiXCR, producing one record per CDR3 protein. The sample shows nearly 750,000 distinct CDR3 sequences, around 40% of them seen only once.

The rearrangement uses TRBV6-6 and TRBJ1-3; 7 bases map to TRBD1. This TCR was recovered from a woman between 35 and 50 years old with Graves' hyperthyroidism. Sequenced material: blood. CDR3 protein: CASSNRDSGNTIYF. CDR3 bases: TGTGCCAGCAGCAACCGGGACAGCGGAAACACCATATATTTT.